These 9 T cell receptor beta chains came from one sample sequenced in a study of T cell changes during pregnancy in multiple sclerosis. Assay used: immunoSEQ multiplex PCR; TCRdb lists only in-frame clones, some missing. The profile shows tens of thousands of clones, 80% to 95% of them singletons. This sample comprised peripheral blood, obtained after pregnancy. The receptors were gathered from a female donor in good health, enrolled as a control in a pregnancy study.

This clone was observed a single time. V is TRBV6-5 and J is TRBJ2-5; 10 bases are shared with TRBD1. The germline CDR1 and CDR2 sequences are MNHEY and SVGAGI. Unmatched junction bases numbered 7, after V lost 5 bases and J lost 7 bases. The CDR3 runs to 14 residues. CDR3: CASSQGQGYVTQYF. The CDR3 bases are TGTGCCAGCAGTCAGGGACAGGGGTATGTGACCCAGTACTTC.

This chain uses TRBV2 with TRBJ2-1; 7 bases match TRBD1. Germline CDR1 is SNHLY and CDR2 is FYNNEI. This CDR3 region has 13 residues. J was trimmed by 6 bases and V by 8 bases; bases with no gene match: 7. CDR3 protein: CASGTVRGNEQFF. CDR3 in DNA: TGTGCCAGCGGGACAGTCCGGGGCAATGAGCAGTTCTTC.

The V call is TRBV7-9, the J call TRBJ2-3; 9 nucleotides line up with TRBD2. V was clipped by 5 bases and J by 4 bases; unmatched bases: 10. CDR1 SEHNR and CDR2 FQNEAQ come from the germline V gene (reference sequence). The CDR3 loop spans 16 amino acids. CDR3 bases: TGTGCCAGCAGCCAAATTAGCGGGAGTTCCCCAGATACGCAGTATTTT. It translates to CASSQISGSSPDTQYF. Full variable domain (rest looked up from reference TRBV7-9 and TRBJ2-3): DTGVSQNPRHKITKRGQNVTFRCDPISEHNRLYWYRQTLGQGPEFLTYFQNEAQLEKSRLLSDRFSAERPKGSFSTLEIQRTEQGDSAMYLCASSQISGSSPDTQYFGPGTRLTVL.

The V call is TRBV12-2, the J call TRBJ2-6; the table's D call, TRBD1, has no DNA check behind it. TRBV12-2 is a recognized pseudogene. There are 23 residues in the CDR3. CDR3 residues: CASRLEMAGLYSPSSSGANVLTF. The CDR3 DNA sequence: TGTGCAAGTCGCTTAGAAATGGCAGGTCTTTACTCCCCCTCGAGCTCTGGGGCCAACGTCCTGACTTTC.

The CDR3, as DNA: TGTGCCAGCAGCTCCCCATTAGGGCTAGCGGGACGTGAGCAGTTCTTC. Amino acids: CASSSPLGLAGREQFF. The chain links TRBV11-2 to TRBJ2-1, with TRBD2 matching over 9 bases. Per germline, CDR1 SGHAT and CDR2 FQNNGV. Trimming at V came to 4 bases and at J to 9 bases, leaving 13 bases not matched to a gene. The CDR3 is 16 amino acids. Together with reference TRBV11-2 and TRBJ2-1, the CDR3 gives the full variable domain: EAGVAQSPRYKIIEKRQSVAFWCNPISGHATLYWYQQILGQGPKLLIQFQNNGVVDDSQLPKDRFSAERLKGVDSTLKIQPAKLEDSAVYLCASSSPLGLAGREQFFGPGTRLTVL.

V gene TRBV7-2 combines with J gene TRBJ2-7; the D is unclear. In germline, CDR1 is SGHTA, CDR2 FQGNSA. Trimming shortened V by 1 base and J by 6 bases, and 7 bases separated the two germline ends. The CDR3 runs 12 residues. Here the CDR3 reads CASSLVGSEQYF. The CDR3 DNA reads TGTGCCAGCAGCTTAGTTGGCAGCGAGCAGTACTTC.

This chain joins TRBV19 and TRBJ2-1; TRBD2 matches at 9 bases. This CDR3 region has 14 residues. Per the germline V gene, CDR1 is LNHDA and CDR2 is SQIVND (reference sequence). The ends lost 6 bases at V and 7 bases at J; junction bases unmatched: 7. This CDR3 reads CASRVAGDLNEQFF. The CDR3 DNA reads TGTGCCAGTAGGGTAGCGGGAGATTTGAATGAGCAGTTCTTC.

This sequence joins TRBV7-8 and TRBJ2-5, with 11 bases fitting TRBD1. This CDR3 spans 16 amino acids. The germline gives CDR1 SGHVS, CDR2 FQNEAQ. Trimming removed 4 bases from V and 4 bases from J; junction bases left unmatched: 8. CDR3 DNA: TGTGCCAGCAGCTCCCGGGGACAGGGGGGAGGAGAGACCCAGTACTTC. Translating gives CASSSRGQGGGETQYF. Filled out from reference TRBV7-8 and TRBJ2-5, the complete variable domain reads GAGVSQSPRYKVAKRGQDVALRCDPISGHVSLFWYQQALGQGPEFLTYFQNEAQLDKSGLPSDRFFAERPEGSVSTLKIQRTQQEDSAVYLCASSSRGQGGGETQYFGPGTRLLVL.

This chain uses TRBV28 with TRBJ2-3; 12 bases line up with TRBD2. The V gene's germline CDR1 is MDHEN and CDR2 SYDVKM. This CDR3 contains 18 residues. Losses at the gene ends were 6 bases for V and 0 bases for J; bases not matched to a gene: 10. The CDR3 bases are TGTGCCAGCAGCTTTCTAGCGGGGGGGACCCCTAGCACAGATACGCAGTATTTT. Translated: CASSFLAGGTPSTDTQYF. The entire variable domain, with the rest obtained from reference TRBV28 and TRBJ2-3, is as follows: DVKVTQSSRYLVKRTGEKVFLECVQDMDHENMFWYRQDPGLGLRLIYFSYDVKMKEKGDIPEGYSVSREKKERFSLILESASTNQTSMYLCASSFLAGGTPSTDTQYFGPGTRLTVL.